This TCR beta chain was recorded in a study of cytomegalovirus exposure and HLA in healthy donors. The PCR made use of 60 Vbeta and 13 Jbeta primers. The table came from immunoSEQ multiplex PCR; TCRdb's copy has only in-frame clones and leaves some out. This repertoire shows approximately 160,000 clones, 55% to 70% found once; its top ten account for about 2.5%. The CDR3 contains 14 residues. The germline V and J ends were trimmed by 0 bases and 5 bases, with 11 bases remaining between them. Germline lookup yields CDR1 SGHDT and CDR2 YYEEEE. Material for sequencing was PBMCs. The TCR originated in a woman aged 35 to 49 in good health and CMV-seropositive. This rearrangement joins TRBV5-6 to TRBJ2-5; D is ambiguous. Here the CDR3 reads CASSLGGLRETQYF. In nucleotides, the CDR3 is TGTGCCAGCAGCTTGGGAGGCCTAAGGGAGACCCAGTACTTC.